This T cell receptor (beta chain) stems from a study of blood T cells in healthy people across ages. Broader study findings: There was a strong correlation between TCR beta diversity and naive T cell percentage.

As for this clonotype: Antigen unknown. A junction boundary mismatches the germline segment, possibly from a read error.

PCR was performed a second time for roughly 7 to 12 cycles using a sample-barcoded 5' primer and a J-beta primer mix. A single record per CDR3 protein comes from TCRdb applying MiXCR to the 5' RACE reads. The table records roughly 700,000 distinct CDR3 sequences, more than 20% of them present only once. The germline CDR1 and CDR2 sequences are SEHNR and FQNEAQ (reference sequence). This CDR3 has 16 residues. The same data also contributed to another study, on T cells of mothers and their children. Turning to that study: For the second PCR, the M1S primer put in sample barcodes and 2-4 random nucleotides.

The chain carries TRBV7-9 and TRBJ2-5; the D gene is possibly TRBD1 (5 bases). This TCR came from a boy aged 5-17 years in good health. The sample was blood. The CDR3 DNA is TGTGCCAGCAGCTTAATCCCTGTGCTGTTACAGGAGACCCTGTACTTC. Its translation: CASSLIPVLLQETLYF.